The rows below give T cell receptor beta chains drawn from one sample of a study of CD8+ T cells in alopecia areata. TCRdb's table, derived via immunoSEQ multiplex PCR, lists solely in-frame clones and lacks some. The sample holds 110,000 or so clones; less than 60% are singletons and the top ten take more than 3%. The sample consisted of CD4+ T cells sorted from blood, taken at week 24, from a patient treated with tofacitinib. The receptors stem from a human donor with alopecia areata. Each CDR3 is given with its conserved first and last residue. D genes are given only for firm matches. A row's size may be missing; if present it is once, few, many or a size class.

>TRBJ2-1|few|TRBV27|TRBD2
CASTITGGPYNEQFF
TGTGCCAGCACCATCACGGGGGGGCCCTACAATGAGCAGTTCTTC
>TRBJ2-3|NA|TRBV10-3|NA
CAIRERQATDTQYF
TGTGCCATCAGAGAGAGACAGGCTACCGATACGCAGTATTTT
>TRBJ2-2|NA|TRBV9|NA
CASSAGLSNTGELFF
TGTGCCAGCAGCGCTGGACTCTCCAACACCGGGGAGCTGTTTTTT
>TRBJ1-1|NA|TRBV29-1|NA
CSAWPRRERAEAFF
TGCAGCGCTTGGCCTAGGAGGGAAAGAGCTGAAGCTTTCTTT
>TRBJ1-2|NA|TRBV5-1|NA
CASRDTHGYTF
TGCGCCAGCAGGGACACACATGGCTACACCTTC
>TRBJ2-4|NA|TRBV11-2|TRBD1
CASSEGTGTKNIQYF
TGTGCCAGCAGCGAAGGGACAGGGACCAAAAACATTCAGTACTTC
>TRBJ1-2|many|TRBV2|NA
CASSEVQGGGYTF
TGTGCCAGCAGTGAAGTTCAGGGAGGAGGCTACACCTTC
>TRBJ2-5|once|TRBV18|NA
CASSLDGGIGRETQYF
TGTGCCAGCTCACTCGACGGAGGGATAGGGCGAGAGACCCAGTACTTC
>TRBJ2-5|NA|TRBV7-8|NA
CASSLGLGYQETQYF
TGTGCCAGCAGCTTAGGATTGGGGTACCAAGAGACCCAGTACTTC
>TRBJ2-5|NA|TRBV30|NA
CAWNWGFQETQYF
TGTGCCTGGAATTGGGGATTCCAAGAGACCCAGTACTTC
>TRBJ2-3|few|TRBV10-3|NA
CAIRDSSGTDTQYF
TGTGCCATCAGAGACAGCTCTGGCACAGATACGCAGTATTTT
>TRBJ1-1|NA|TRBV5-1|NA
CASSLGTVGTEAFF
TGCGCCAGCAGCTTGGGCACCGTAGGCACTGAAGCTTTCTTT
>TRBJ1-4|few|TRBV15|NA
CATSRDPGFRNEEKLFF
TGTGCCACCAGCAGAGATCCGGGGTTCCGAAATGAGGAAAAACTGTTTTTT
>TRBJ2-7|NA|TRBV11-2|NA
CASSLGGHYEQYF
TGTGCCAGCAGCTTGGGGGGTCACTACGAGCAGTACTTC
>TRBJ1-5|few|TRBV2|NA
CASSEVGQRGNQPQHF
TGTGCCAGCAGTGAAGTAGGACAGAGGGGCAATCAGCCCCAGCATTTT
>TRBJ1-2|NA|TRBV29-1|NA
CSVRANYGYTF
TGCAGCGTGAGAGCTAACTATGGCTACACCTTC
>TRBJ2-1|NA|TRBV14|NA
CASSQDWIANQFF
TGTGCCAGCAGCCAAGATTGGATAGCGAACCAGTTCTTC
>TRBJ2-5|few|TRBV12-5|NA
CASARGRGLPQETQYF
TGTGCTAGTGCCCGGGGGAGGGGGCTACCACAGGAGACCCAGTACTTC
>TRBJ1-1|few|TRBV30|NA
CAWSRERAFF
TGTGCCTGGAGTCGGGAAAGGGCTTTCTTT
>TRBJ2-1|few|TRBV11-1|TRBD1
CASSLERDREIF
TGTGCCAGCAGCCTTGAGCGGGACAGGGAAATCTTC
>TRBJ2-7|once|TRBV5-1|TRBD1
CASSLTGSYEQYF
TGCGCCAGCAGTTTGACAGGGTCCTACGAGCAGTACTTC
>TRBJ2-7|NA|TRBV2|NA
CASGRRSSYEQYF
TGTGCCAGTGGCAGGAGGAGCTCCTACGAGCAGTACTTC
>TRBJ1-6|few|TRBV7-2|NA
CASSLGGYSYNSPLHF
TGTGCCAGCAGCTTAGGGGGGTACTCCTATAATTCACCCCTCCACTTT
>TRBJ2-1|NA|TRBV7-2|NA
CASILTGGGEQFF
TGTGCCAGCATTTTGACGGGGGGCGGTGAGCAGTTCTTC
>TRBJ2-5|NA|TRBV29-1|NA
CSVIPSQETQYF
TGCAGCGTTATACCGAGCCAAGAGACCCAGTACTTC
>TRBJ2-3|NA|TRBV29-1|NA
CSVEKDSTDTQYF
TGCAGCGTTGAAAAAGACAGCACAGATACGCAGTATTTT
>TRBJ1-4|NA|TRBV6-5|NA
CAARGRIEEKLFF
TGTGCCGCGAGGGGCCGAATAGAGGAAAAACTGTTTTTT
>TRBJ2-7|NA|TRBV5-1|TRBD1
CASSLERQGYEYF
TGCGCCAGCAGCTTGGAAAGACAGGGGTACGAGTACTTC
>TRBJ2-7|NA|TRBV6-6|NA
CASQGMGDEQYF
TGTGCCTCGCAAGGGATGGGTGACGAGCAGTACTTC